Below are 9 T cell receptor beta chains sequenced from a single sample in a study of T cell repertoires in cytomegalovirus infection. These receptors lack a known antigen. TCRdb passed the reads through MiXCR, listing each CDR3 protein once. The data contain approximately 770,000 distinct CDR3 sequences, just under 30% of them seen just once; the ten biggest clones take up approximately 14%. The sample was cultured CD8+ T cells from PBMCs, taken from culture after CMV antigen stimulation. These receptors all come from a human donor in good health (CMV status not recorded). Some clones in this sample may be carry-over from other donors' samples.

The rearrangement uses TRBV7-6 and TRBJ1-2, with TRBD1 matching 8 bases. V shed 1 base, J shed 4 bases, and the junction held 8 bases outside the gene matches. CDR1 and CDR2 from the germline V gene are SGHVS and FNYEAQ. The CDR3 spans 16 residues. The DNA for the CDR3 is TGTGCCAGCAGCTTAGGAACCCGGGGGACAGGCTATGGCTACACCTTC. Residues: CASSLGTRGTGYGYTF.

This clonotype was seen many times. The DNA of the CDR3 is TGTGCCAGCAGCTTAGTAGGGGGCTCCGCCAAAAACATTCAGTACTTC. Protein product: CASSLVGGSAKNIQYF. The V and J genes are TRBV7-8 and TRBJ2-4; 7 bases are a match to TRBD1. CDR1 SGHVS and CDR2 FQNEAQ come from the germline V gene. CDR3 length: 16 residues. V gave up 1 base and J gave up 1 base; unmatched junction bases: 4.

V usage is TRBV27 and J usage is TRBJ1-2; tentative D call: TRBD1 (6 bases). V dropped 6 bases and J dropped 4 bases, with 12 bases sitting between them. Germline V gives CDR1 MNHEY, CDR2 SMNVEV (reference sequence). The CDR3 length is 13 residues. The CDR3 DNA follows: TGTGCCAGCAGCCCCGGGGGGCGCTATGGCTACACCTTC. This translates into CASSPGGRYGYTF.

V usage is TRBV20-1 and J usage is TRBJ2-1; a weak D match, TRBD2 (5 bases). The germline V gene has CDR1 DFQATT and CDR2 SNEGSKA (reference sequence). The germline V and J ends were trimmed by 5 bases and 2 bases, with 19 bases remaining between them. The CDR3 loop spans 16 amino acids. CDR3 in amino acids: CSASATGSGAYNEQFF. The CDR3 DNA follows: TGCAGTGCTTCTGCCACCGGGTCCGGGGCCTACAATGAGCAGTTCTTC.

This clonotype was seen many times. The chain carries TRBV19 and TRBJ2-2; 12 bases fit TRBD1. There are 16 residues in the CDR3. With 4 bases clipped from V and 5 bases from J, the junction kept 5 bases outside the gene matches. Germline V gives CDR1 LNHDA, CDR2 SQIVND (reference sequence). The CDR3 region is CASSTRDRGPTGELFF. CDR3 bases: TGTGCCAGTAGTACCCGGGACAGGGGGCCGACCGGGGAGCTGTTTTTT.

The rearrangement joins TRBV9 to TRBJ2-3, with 9 bases fitting TRBD1. Germline assignment: CDR1 SGDLS and CDR2 YYNGEE. This CDR3 has 15 amino acids. With 2 bases clipped from V and 5 bases from J, the junction kept 6 bases outside the gene matches. This CDR3 reads CASSVRDRVGDTQYF. The CDR3 DNA reads as TGTGCCAGCAGCGTGAGGGACAGGGTGGGAGATACGCAGTATTTT. The whole variable domain, filled in from reference TRBV9 and TRBJ2-3, reads DSGVTQTPKHLITATGQRVTLRCSPRSGDLSVYWYQQSLDQGLQFLIQYYNGEERAKGNILERFSAQQFPDLHSELNLSSLELGDSALYFCASSVRDRVGDTQYFGPGTRLTVL.

This clonotype was recorded a few times. This chain joins TRBV6-6 and TRBJ1-1; tentative D call: TRBD1 (6 bases). Germline assignment: CDR1 MNHNY and CDR2 SVGAGI (reference sequence). The CDR3 totals 14 residues. V was shortened by 5 bases and J by 4 bases, with 14 bases between the two germline ends. The CDR3 DNA reads TGTGCCAGCAGTCCAAGGGGGGAGGGCACTGAAGCTTTCTTT. Translating gives CASSPRGEGTEAFF.

The J gene is TRBJ1-6, the V gene TRBV5-8; 7 bases fit TRBD1. This CDR3 spans 15 amino acids. Looked up from germline, CDR1 is SGHTS and CDR2 is YDEGEE. Unmatched junction bases numbered 6, after V lost 4 bases and J lost 5 bases. Here the CDR3 DNA reads TGTGCCAGCAGCGGCCGGGACAGACATAATTCACCCCTCCACTTT. Translation gives CASSGRDRHNSPLHF.

In this sample, this clonotype turned up a few times. The V gene is TRBV7-9, the J gene TRBJ2-2; D may be TRBD1 (6 bases). The V and J ends lost 4 bases and 3 bases respectively, with 15 bases between them. This CDR3 has 16 amino acids. The germline gives CDR1 SEHNR, CDR2 FQNEAQ (reference sequence). CDR3 sequence reads: CASSSATQGHTGELFF. The DNA of the CDR3 is TGTGCCAGCAGCTCAGCGACACAGGGACACACCGGGGAGCTGTTTTTT.